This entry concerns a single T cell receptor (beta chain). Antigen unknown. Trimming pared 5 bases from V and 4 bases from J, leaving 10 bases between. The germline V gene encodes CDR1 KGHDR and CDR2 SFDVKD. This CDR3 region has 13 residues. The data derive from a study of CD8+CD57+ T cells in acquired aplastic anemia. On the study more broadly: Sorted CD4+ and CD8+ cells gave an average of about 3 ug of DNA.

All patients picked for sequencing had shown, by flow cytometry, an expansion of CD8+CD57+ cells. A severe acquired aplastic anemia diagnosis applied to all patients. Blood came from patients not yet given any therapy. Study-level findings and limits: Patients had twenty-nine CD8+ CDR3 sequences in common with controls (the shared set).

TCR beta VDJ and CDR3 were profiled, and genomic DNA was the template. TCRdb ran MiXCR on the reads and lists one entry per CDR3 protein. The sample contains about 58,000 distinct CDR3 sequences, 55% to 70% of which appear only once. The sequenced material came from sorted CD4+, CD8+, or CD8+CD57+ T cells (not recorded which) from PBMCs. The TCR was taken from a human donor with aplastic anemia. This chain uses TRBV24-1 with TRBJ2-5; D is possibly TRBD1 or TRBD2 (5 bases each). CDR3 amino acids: CATSAGTPETQYF. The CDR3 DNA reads TGTGCCACCAGTGCCGGGACCCCAGAGACCCAGTACTTC.